This TCR beta chain was recovered during a study of OX40 agonist ivuxolimab in advanced cancers. Study summary: Every 2 weeks, ivuxolimab was infused into the patients intravenously at between 0.01 and 10 mg/kg.

Here immunoSEQ multiplex PCR was the method, and the copy in TCRdb shows in-frame clones only, minus some. This table has over 85,000 clones, about nine tenths appearing once. CDR1 and CDR2 from the germline V gene are SEHNR and FQNEAQ (reference sequence). V was clipped by 5 bases and J by 7 bases; unmatched bases: 3. The CDR3 covers 13 residues. The rearrangement links TRBV7-9 to TRBJ1-1; TRBD1 matches 11 bases. The TCR comes from an adult with an advanced solid tumor such as melanoma, head and neck, liver or kidney cancer. The sample here was CD4+ or CD8+ T cells sorted from blood, taken in a trial of the OX40 agonist ivuxolimab. CDR3 DNA: TGTGCCAGCAGCGGGACAGGGGGTAATGAAGCTTTCTTT. Translation gives CASSGTGGNEAFF.